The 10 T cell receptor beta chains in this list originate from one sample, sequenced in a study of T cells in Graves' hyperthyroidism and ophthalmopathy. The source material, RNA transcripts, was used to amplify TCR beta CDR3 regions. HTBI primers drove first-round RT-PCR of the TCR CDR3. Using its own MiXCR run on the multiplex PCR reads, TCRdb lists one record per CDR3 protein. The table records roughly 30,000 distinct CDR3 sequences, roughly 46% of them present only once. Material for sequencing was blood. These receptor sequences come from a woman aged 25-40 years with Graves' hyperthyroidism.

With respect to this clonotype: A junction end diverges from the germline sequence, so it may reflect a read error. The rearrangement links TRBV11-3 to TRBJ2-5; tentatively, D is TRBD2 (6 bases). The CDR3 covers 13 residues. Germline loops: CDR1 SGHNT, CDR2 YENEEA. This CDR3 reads CACSSWRESTQYF. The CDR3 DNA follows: TGTGCCTGCAGCTCCTGGCGGGAATCGACCCAGTACTTC.

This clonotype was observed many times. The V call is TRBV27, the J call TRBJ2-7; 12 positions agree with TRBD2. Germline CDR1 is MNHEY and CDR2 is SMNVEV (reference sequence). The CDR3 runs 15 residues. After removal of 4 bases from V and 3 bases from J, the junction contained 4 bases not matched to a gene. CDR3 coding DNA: TGTGCCAGCAGTTCAGGACTAGCGGGGCTCTACGAGCAGTACTTC. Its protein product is CASSSGLAGLYEQYF.

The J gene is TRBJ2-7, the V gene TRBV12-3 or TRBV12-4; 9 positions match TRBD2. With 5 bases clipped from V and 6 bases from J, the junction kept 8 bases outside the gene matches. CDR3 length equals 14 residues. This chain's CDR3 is CASSPGFSGSEQYF. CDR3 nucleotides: TGTGCCAGCAGTCCGGGATTTAGCGGGAGCGAGCAGTACTTC.

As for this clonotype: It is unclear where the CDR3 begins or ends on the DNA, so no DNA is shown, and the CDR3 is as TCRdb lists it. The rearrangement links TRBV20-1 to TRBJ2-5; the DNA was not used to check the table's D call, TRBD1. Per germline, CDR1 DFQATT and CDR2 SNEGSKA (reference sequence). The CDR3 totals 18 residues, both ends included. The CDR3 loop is CSVGGRRGYTFGSGTQYF.

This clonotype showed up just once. The chain's CDR3 is CSARGLAGDEQYF. CDR3 DNA sequence: TGCAGTGCTAGAGGACTAGCGGGAGACGAGCAGTACTTC. This chain uses TRBV20-1 with TRBJ2-7; 12 positions match TRBD2. Trimming cost V 1 base and J 5 bases; bases outside gene matches: 0. This CDR3 has 13 residues. CDR1 is DFQATT and CDR2 is SNEGSKA in the germline V gene (reference sequence).

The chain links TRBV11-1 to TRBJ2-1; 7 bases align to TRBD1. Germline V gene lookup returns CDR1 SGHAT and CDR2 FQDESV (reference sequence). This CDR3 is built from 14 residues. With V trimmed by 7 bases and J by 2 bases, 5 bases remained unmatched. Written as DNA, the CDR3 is TGTGCCAGCAACTTCGGACAGGCCTACAATGAGCAGTTCTTC. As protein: CASNFGQAYNEQFF.

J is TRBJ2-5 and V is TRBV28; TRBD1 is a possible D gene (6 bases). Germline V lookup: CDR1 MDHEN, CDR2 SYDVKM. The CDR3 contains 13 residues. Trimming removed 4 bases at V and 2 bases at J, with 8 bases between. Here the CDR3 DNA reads TGTGCCAGCAGTTCGGACAGACAAGAGACCCAGTACTTC. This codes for CASSSDRQETQYF.

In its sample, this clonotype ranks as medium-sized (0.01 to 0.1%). CDR3 in DNA: TGTGCCATCAGTGAGCTTCGGGACCTTGGCTACACCTTC. Its protein is CAISELRDLGYTF. This chain connects TRBV10-3 to TRBJ1-2; TRBD1 is a possible D gene (5 bases). With 2 bases removed from V and 7 bases from J, the gap between germline ends came to 11 bases. Germline CDR1 and CDR2: ENHRY and SYGVKD. The CDR3 is made up of 13 amino acids.

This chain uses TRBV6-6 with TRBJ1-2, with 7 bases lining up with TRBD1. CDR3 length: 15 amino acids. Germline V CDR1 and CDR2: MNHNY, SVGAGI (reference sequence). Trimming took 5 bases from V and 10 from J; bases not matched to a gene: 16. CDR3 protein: CASSGKLGTVGFYTF. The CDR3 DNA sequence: TGTGCCAGCAGTGGCAAGCTAGGGACAGTGGGTTTCTACACCTTC.

The CDR3 reads CASSIHSGVGRNETQYF. CDR3 nucleotide sequence: TGTGCCAGTAGTATCCACTCGGGGGTAGGTAGGAATGAGACCCAGTACTTC. This rearrangement joins TRBV19 to TRBJ2-5; TRBD2 might be the D (6 bases). V dropped 3 bases and J dropped 5 bases, with 22 bases sitting between them. Germline CDR1 is LNHDA and CDR2 is SQIVND (reference sequence). The CDR3 contains 17 residues.